The rows below give T cell receptor beta chains drawn from one sample of a study of shared clonotypes between healthy human individuals. Using immunoSEQ multiplex PCR, the repertoire was profiled, and TCRdb retains in-frame clones only, with some absent. The sample carries 2 million to 3 million clones, 93% recorded once. Input material: naive CD4+ T cells from PBMCs. The receptors here all came from a man aged 18 to 35 in good health. Some clones in this sample may be carry-over from other donors' samples. The CDR3 runs from the conserved cysteine through the conserved F or W. Fields, in order: D gene, J gene, V gene, clone size, CDR3 DNA, CDR3 protein. The D gene is left open where the match is weak. Where a row states a size, it is once, few, many or the class of an expanded clone; other rows omit it.

-	TRBJ2-4	TRBV2	once	TGTGCCAGCAGGGGGTGGGTGACGGACCGAGGGGGCATTCAGTACTTC	CASRGWVTDRGGIQYF
-	TRBJ2-3	TRBV7-2	once	TGTGCCAGCAGCGCTCCCGGGACTTCGCAGTATTTT	CASSAPGTSQYF
-	TRBJ2-7	TRBV11-2	-	TGTGCCAGCAGCCGGGGAGGATGGGAGCAGTACTTC	CASSRGGWEQYF
TRBD2	TRBJ2-7	TRBV7-9	-	TGTGCCAGCAGCCGTGGGACTAGGAAGTTCGAGCAGTACTTC	CASSRGTRKFEQYF
-	TRBJ2-2	TRBV6-5	-	TGTGCCAGCCTGACCAACACCGGGGAGCTGTTTTTT	CASLTNTGELFF
TRBD2	TRBJ2-1	TRBV5-4	-	TGTGCCAGCAGCCTCCGGACTAGCGGGACCAATGAGCAGTTCTTC	CASSLRTSGTNEQFF
-	TRBJ1-3	TRBV28	once	TGTGCCAGCAGTTTTGGCACGTTCTCTGGAAACACCATATATTTT	CASSFGTFSGNTIYF
TRBD2	TRBJ2-2	TRBV27	once	TGTGCCGTCGCAGCGGGAGCTTCCTACGGGGAGCTGTTTTTT	CAVAAGASYGELFF
-	TRBJ2-2	TRBV7-3	-	TGTGCCAGCAGCCCCTGGGTCGCGGGGAGCGGGGAGCTGTTTTTT	CASSPWVAGSGELFF
TRBD2	TRBJ2-2	TRBV11-2	-	TGTGCCACCCCACCCACAGCGGGGAGTAACACCGGGGAGCTGTTTTTT	CATPPTAGSNTGELFF
-	TRBJ2-1	TRBV7-2	-	TGTGCCAGCAGCTTAGCGATTTGGGGCGGACTTGAGCAGTTCTTC	CASSLAIWGGLEQFF
TRBD1	TRBJ2-1	TRBV18	-	TGTGCCAGCTCACCAAGGACAGGGAGCTCCTACAATGAGCAGTTCTTC	CASSPRTGSSYNEQFF
-	TRBJ2-3	TRBV18	-	TGTGCCAGCTCACCGGGCCCGGGCACAGATACGCAGTATTTT	CASSPGPGTDTQYF
TRBD1	TRBJ2-7	TRBV5-1	once	TGCGCCAGCAGCTGGGGACAGGGAAACTACGAGCAGTACTTC	CASSWGQGNYEQYF
TRBD1	TRBJ1-1	TRBV2	-	TGTGCCAGCAGTGTCGAGGGGGCCGAGACTGAAGCTTTCTTT	CASSVEGAETEAFF
-	TRBJ2-1	TRBV7-3	once	TGTGCCAGCAGCTTAATCAACAATGAGCAGTTCTTC	CASSLINNEQFF
-	TRBJ2-7	TRBV7-2	-	TGTGCCAGCAGCTCAGGACAGAGCGCCTACGAGCAGTACTTC	CASSSGQSAYEQYF
-	TRBJ2-2	TRBV18	-	TGTGCCAGCTCGCCTAGTAGCAGGGCCGGGGAGCTGTTTTTT	CASSPSSRAGELFF
-	TRBJ2-1	TRBV5-6	-	TGTGCCAGCAGCTTGGCCGTCGGGACCACGTACACCAATGAGCAGTTCTTC	CASSLAVGTTYTNEQFF
-	TRBJ1-1	TRBV18	-	TGTGCCAGCTCACCGAATTTAAAAACAGAGAACACTGAAGCTTTCTTT	CASSPNLKTENTEAFF
-	TRBJ2-1	TRBV10-1	-	TGCGCCAGCATCAACGGACAGTTTAATGAGCAGTTCTTC	CASINGQFNEQFF
-	TRBJ2-2	TRBV30	-	TGTGCCTGGAAGGGTTCTTCTGGGGGATTATCCGGGGAGCTGTTTTTT	CAWKGSSGGLSGELFF